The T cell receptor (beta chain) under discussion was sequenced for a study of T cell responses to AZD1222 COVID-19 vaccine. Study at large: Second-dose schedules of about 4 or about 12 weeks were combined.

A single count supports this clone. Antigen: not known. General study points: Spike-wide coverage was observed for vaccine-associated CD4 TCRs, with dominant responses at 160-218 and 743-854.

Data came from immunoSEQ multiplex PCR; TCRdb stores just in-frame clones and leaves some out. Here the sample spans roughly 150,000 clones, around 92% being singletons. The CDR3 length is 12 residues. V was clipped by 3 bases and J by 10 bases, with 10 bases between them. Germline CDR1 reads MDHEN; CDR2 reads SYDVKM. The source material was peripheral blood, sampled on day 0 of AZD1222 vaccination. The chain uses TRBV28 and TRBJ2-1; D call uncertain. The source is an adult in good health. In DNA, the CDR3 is TGTGCCAGCAGTTTTTCATCCCACGAGCAGTTCTTC. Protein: CASSFSSHEQFF. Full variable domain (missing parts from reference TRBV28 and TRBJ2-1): DVKVTQSSRYLVKRTGEKVFLECVQDMDHENMFWYRQDPGLGLRLIYFSYDVKMKEKGDIPEGYSVSREKKERFSLILESASTNQTSMYLCASSFSSHEQFFGPGTRLTVL.